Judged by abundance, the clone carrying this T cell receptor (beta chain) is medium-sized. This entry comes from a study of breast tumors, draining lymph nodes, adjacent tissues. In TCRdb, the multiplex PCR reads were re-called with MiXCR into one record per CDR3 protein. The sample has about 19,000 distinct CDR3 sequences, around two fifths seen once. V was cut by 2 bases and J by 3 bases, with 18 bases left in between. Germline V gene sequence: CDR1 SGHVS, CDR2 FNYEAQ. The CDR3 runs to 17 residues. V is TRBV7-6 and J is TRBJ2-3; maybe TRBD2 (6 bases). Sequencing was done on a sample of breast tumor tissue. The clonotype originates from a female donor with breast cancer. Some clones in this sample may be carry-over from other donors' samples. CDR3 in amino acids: CASSLQASAIGTDTQYF. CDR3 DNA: TGTGCCAGCAGCTTACAGGCTAGCGCGATTGGTACAGATACGCAGTATTTT.